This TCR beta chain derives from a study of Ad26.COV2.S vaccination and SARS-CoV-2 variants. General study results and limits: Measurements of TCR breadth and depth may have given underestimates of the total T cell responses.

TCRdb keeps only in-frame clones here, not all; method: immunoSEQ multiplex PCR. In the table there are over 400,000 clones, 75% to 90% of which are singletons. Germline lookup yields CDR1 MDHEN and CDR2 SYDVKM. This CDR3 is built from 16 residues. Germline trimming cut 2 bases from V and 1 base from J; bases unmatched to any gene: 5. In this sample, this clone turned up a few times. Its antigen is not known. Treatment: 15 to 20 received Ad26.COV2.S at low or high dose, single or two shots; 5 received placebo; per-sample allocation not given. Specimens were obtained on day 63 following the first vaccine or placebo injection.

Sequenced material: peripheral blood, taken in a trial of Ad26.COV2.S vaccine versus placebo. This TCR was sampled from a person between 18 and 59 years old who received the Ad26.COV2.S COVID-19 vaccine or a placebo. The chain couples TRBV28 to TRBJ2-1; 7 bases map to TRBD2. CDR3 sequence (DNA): TGTGCCAGCAGTTTACCTTCGGGAGGATCCTACAATGAGCAGTTCTTC. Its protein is CASSLPSGGSYNEQFF.